The present T cell receptor beta chain was sequenced within a study of response to subunit inactivated influenza vaccine. Germline CDR1 reads GTSNPN; CDR2 reads SVGIG (reference sequence). This CDR3 contains 16 residues. The germline V and J ends were trimmed by 0 bases and 0 bases, with 11 bases remaining between them. TCRdb analysed the RT-PCR reads with MiXCR anew, one entry per CDR3 protein. The repertoire holds hundreds of thousands of distinct CDR3 sequences, with 15% to 18% as singletons. The chain joins TRBV30 to TRBJ2-2; D might be TRBD2 (5 bases). Sample: PBMCs from blood, taken 11 to 12 days after vaccination. The source of this sequence is a man aged 50-59 years who received an inactivated influenza vaccine. CDR3 DNA: TGTGCCTGGAGTGTGGAGGAGGACCCGAACACCGGGGAGCTGTTTTTT. It is translated as CAWSVEEDPNTGELFF.